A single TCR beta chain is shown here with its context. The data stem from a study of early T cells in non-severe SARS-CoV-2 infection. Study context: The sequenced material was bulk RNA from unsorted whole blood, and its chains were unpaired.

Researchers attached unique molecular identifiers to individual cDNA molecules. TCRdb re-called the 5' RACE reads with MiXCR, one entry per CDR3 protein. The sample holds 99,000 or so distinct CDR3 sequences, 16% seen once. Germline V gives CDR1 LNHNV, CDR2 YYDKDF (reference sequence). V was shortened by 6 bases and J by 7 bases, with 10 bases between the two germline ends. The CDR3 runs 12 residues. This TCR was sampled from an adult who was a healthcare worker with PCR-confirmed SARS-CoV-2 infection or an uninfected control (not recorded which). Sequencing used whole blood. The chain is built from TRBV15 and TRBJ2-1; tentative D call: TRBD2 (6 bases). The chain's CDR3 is CATRRLVNEQFF. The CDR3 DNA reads TGTGCCACCAGAAGACTAGTAAATGAGCAGTTCTTC.